This TCR beta chain came from a study of blood T cell repertoires in COVID-19. About the research overall: Researchers got acute and convalescent COVID-19 samples from the United States, Italy and Spain.

Study processing details: Amplification with reference gene primers provided the estimates of nucleated cell counts. Here immunoSEQ multiplex PCR was the method, and the copy in TCRdb shows in-frame clones only, minus some. V, J and clone size derive from that table, while D and trimming were established from the DNA sequence. The sample holds roughly 170,000 clones, about 83% seen once. CDR1 is ENHRY, CDR2 SYGVKD, per germline. V dropped 7 bases and J dropped 3; count of bases not matched to a gene: 10. The CDR3 has 18 amino acids. The specimen sequenced was peripheral blood. This clonotype originated in a middle-aged man who had recovered from COVID-19. The chain recombines TRBV10-3 with TRBJ2-2; 14 nucleotides match TRBD2. CDR3 sequence: CAITGTSGRNGDTGELFF. The CDR3, as DNA: TGTGCCATCACTGGGACTAGCGGGAGAAACGGCGACACCGGGGAGCTGTTTTTT.